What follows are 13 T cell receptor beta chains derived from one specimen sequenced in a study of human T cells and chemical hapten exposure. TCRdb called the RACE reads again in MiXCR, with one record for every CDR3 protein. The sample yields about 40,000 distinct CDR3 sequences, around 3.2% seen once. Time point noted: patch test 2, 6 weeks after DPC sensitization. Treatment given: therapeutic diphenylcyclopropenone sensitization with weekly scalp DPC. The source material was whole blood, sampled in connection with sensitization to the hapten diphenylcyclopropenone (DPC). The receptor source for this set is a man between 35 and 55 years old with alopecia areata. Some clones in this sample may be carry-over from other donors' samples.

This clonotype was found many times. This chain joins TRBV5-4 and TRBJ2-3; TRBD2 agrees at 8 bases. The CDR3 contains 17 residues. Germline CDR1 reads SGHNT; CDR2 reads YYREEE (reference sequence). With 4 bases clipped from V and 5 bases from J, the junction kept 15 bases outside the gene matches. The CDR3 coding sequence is TGTGCCAGCAGCACTCGGACTAGCCTGACGCGTGGAGATACGCAGTATTTT. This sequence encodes CASSTRTSLTRGDTQYF. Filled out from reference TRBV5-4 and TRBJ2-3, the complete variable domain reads ETGVTQSPTHLIKTRGQQVTLRCSSQSGHNTVSWYQQALGQGPQFIFQYYREEENGRGNFPPRFSGLQFPNYSSELNVNALELDDSALYLCASSTRTSLTRGDTQYFGPGTRLTVL.

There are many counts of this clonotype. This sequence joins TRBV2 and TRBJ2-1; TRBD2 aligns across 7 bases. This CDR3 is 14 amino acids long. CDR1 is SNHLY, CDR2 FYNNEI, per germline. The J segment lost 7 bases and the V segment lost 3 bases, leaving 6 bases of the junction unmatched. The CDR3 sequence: CASSEGGMLNEQFF. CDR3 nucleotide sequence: TGTGCCAGCAGTGAGGGGGGGATGCTGAATGAGCAGTTCTTC.

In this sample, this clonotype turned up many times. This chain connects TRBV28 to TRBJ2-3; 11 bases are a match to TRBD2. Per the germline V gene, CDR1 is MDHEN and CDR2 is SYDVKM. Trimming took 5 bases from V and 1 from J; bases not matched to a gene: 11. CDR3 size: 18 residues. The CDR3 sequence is CASSPHPTSGVRTDTQYF. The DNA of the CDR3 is TGTGCCAGCAGTCCACACCCGACTAGCGGGGTCCGCACAGATACGCAGTATTTT.

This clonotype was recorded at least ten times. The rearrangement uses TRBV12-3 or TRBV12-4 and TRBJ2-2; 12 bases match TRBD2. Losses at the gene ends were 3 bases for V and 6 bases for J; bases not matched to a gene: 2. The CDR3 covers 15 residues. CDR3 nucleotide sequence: TGTGCCAGCAGTTTTGCTAGCGGGAGGGCCGGGGAGCTGTTTTTT. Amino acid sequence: CASSFASGRAGELFF.

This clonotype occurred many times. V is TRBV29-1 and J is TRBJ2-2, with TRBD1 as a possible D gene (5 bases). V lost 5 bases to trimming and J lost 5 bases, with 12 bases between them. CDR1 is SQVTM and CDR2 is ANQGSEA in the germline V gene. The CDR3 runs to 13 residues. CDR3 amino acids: CSVRRAGTGELFF. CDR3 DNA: TGCAGCGTTCGCAGGGCAGGAACCGGGGAGCTGTTTTTT.

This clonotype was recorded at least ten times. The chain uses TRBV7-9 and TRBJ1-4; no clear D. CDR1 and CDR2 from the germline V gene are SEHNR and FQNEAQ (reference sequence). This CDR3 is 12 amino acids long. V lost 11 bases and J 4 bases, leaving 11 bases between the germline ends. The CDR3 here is CAAAGDNEKLFF. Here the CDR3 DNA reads TGTGCCGCGGCAGGAGATAATGAAAAACTGTTTTTT.

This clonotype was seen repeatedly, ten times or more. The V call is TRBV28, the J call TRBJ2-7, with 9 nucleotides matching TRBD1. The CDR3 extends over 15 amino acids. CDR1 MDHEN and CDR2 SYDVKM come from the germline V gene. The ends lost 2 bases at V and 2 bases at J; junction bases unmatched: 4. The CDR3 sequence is CASSLPGQGPYEQYF. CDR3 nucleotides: TGTGCCAGCAGTTTACCGGGACAGGGCCCCTACGAGCAGTACTTC.

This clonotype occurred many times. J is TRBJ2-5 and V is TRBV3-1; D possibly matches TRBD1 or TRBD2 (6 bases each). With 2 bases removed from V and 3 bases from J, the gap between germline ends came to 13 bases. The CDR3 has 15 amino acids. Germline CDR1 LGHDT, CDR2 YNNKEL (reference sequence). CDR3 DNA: TGTGCCAGCAGCCAATTACCGGAGGGGGAAGAGACCCAGTACTTC. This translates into CASSQLPEGEETQYF.

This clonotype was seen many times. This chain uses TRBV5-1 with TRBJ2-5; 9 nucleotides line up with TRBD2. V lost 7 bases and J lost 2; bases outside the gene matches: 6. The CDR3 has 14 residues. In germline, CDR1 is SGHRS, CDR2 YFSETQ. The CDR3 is CASGSTSGQETQYF. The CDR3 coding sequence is TGCGCCAGCGGTTCGACTAGCGGACAAGAGACCCAGTACTTC.

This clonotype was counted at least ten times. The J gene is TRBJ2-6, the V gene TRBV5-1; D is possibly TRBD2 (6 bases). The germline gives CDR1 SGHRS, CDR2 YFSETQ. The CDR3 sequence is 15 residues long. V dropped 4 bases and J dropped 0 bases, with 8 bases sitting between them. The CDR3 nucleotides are TGCGCCAGCAGCGCCGGGGGCTCTGGGGCCAACGTCCTGACTTTC. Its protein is CASSAGGSGANVLTF.

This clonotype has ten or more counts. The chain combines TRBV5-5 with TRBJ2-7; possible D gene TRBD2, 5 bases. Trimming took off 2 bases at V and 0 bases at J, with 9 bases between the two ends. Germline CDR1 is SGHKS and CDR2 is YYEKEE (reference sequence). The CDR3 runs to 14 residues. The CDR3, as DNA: TGTGCCAGCAGCTTTTCGGGGTACTCCTACGAGCAGTACTTC. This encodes CASSFSGYSYEQYF.

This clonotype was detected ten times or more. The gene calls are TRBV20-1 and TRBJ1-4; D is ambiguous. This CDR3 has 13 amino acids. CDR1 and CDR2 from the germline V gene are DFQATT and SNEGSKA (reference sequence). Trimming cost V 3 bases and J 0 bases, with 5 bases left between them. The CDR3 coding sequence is TGCAGTGCTAGCACAGCAACTAATGAAAAACTGTTTTTT. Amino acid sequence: CSASTATNEKLFF.

This CDR3 is CAISDLRTGYEQYF. The CDR3 coding sequence is TGTGCCATCAGTGATTTGAGGACAGGGTACGAGCAGTACTTC. The genes are TRBV10-3 and TRBJ2-7; the match to TRBD1 covers 8 bases. Germline V gene lookup returns CDR1 ENHRY and CDR2 SYGVKD. The CDR3 totals 14 residues. With 3 bases clipped from V and 4 bases from J, the junction kept 5 bases outside the gene matches.